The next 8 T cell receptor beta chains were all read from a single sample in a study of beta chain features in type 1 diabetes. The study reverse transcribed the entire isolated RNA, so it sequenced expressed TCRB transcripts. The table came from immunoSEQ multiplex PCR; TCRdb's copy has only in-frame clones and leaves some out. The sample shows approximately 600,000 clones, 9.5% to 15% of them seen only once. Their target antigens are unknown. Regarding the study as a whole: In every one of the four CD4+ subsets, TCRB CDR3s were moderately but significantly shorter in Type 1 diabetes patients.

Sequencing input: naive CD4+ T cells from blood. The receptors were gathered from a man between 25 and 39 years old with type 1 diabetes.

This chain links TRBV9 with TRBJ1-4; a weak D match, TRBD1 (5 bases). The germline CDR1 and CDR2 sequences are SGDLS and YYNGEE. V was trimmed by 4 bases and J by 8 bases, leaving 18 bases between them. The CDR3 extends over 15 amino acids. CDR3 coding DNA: TGTGCCAGCAGCCCTCAGGGCAGGGAATGGGAAAAACTGTTTTTT. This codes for CASSPQGREWEKLFF. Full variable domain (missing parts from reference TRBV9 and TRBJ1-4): DSGVTQTPKHLITATGQRVTLRCSPRSGDLSVYWYQQSLDQGLQFLIQYYNGEERAKGNILERFSAQQFPDLHSELNLSSLELGDSALYFCASSPQGREWEKLFFGSGTQLSVL.

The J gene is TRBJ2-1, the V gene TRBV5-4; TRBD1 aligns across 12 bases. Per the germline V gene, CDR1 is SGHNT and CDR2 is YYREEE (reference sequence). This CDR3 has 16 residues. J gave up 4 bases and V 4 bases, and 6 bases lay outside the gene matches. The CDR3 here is CASSRDRGPIYNEQFF. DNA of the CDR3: TGTGCCAGCAGCCGGGACAGGGGGCCGATATACAATGAGCAGTTCTTC. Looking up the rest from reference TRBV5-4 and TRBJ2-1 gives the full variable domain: ETGVTQSPTHLIKTRGQQVTLRCSSQSGHNTVSWYQQALGQGPQFIFQYYREEENGRGNFPPRFSGLQFPNYSSELNVNALELDDSALYLCASSRDRGPIYNEQFFGPGTRLTVL.

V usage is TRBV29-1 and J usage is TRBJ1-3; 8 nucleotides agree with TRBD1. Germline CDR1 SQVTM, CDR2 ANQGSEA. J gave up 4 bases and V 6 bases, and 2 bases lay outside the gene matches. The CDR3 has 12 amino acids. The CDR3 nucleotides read TGCAGCGTCAGGGGGCCAGGAAACACCATATATTTT. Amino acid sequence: CSVRGPGNTIYF.

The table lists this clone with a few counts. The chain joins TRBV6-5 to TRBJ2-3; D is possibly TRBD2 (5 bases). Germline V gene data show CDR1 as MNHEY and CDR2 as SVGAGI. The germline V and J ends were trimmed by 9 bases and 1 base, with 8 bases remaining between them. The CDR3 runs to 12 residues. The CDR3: CASSEGTDTQYF. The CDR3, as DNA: TGTGCCAGTTCGGAGGGCACAGATACGCAGTATTTT.

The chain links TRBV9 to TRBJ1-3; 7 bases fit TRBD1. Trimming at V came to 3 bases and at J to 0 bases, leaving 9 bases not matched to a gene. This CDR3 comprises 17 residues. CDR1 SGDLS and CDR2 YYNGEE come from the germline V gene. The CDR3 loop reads CASSATGTVYSGNTIYF. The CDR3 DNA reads TGTGCCAGCAGCGCCACCGGGACAGTGTACTCTGGAAACACCATATATTTT.

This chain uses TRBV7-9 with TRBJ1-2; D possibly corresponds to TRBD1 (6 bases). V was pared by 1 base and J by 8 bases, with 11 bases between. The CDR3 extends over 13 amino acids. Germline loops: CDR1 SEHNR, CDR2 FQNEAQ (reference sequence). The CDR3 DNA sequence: TGTGCCAGCAGCTTAGTAGGGGGTGGAGGCTACACCTTC. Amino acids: CASSLVGGGGYTF. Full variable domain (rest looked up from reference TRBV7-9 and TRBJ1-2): DTGVSQNPRHKITKRGQNVTFRCDPISEHNRLYWYRQTLGQGPEFLTYFQNEAQLEKSRLLSDRFSAERPKGSFSTLEIQRTEQGDSAMYLCASSLVGGGGYTFGSGTRLTVV.

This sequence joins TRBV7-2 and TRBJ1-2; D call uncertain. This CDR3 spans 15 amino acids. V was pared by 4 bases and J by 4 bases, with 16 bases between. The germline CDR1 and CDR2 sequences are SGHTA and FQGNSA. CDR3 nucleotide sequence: TGTGCCAGCAGCTCTAGGGCAGGACCGATCTATGGCTACACCTTC. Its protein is CASSSRAGPIYGYTF.

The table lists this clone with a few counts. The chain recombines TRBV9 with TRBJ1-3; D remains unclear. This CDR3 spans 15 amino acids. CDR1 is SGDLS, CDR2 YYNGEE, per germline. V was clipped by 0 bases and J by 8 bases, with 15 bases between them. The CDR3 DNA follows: TGTGCCAGCAGCGTAGGGGTCGAAGTGTTGGACACCATATATTTT. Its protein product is CASSVGVEVLDTIYF.